This T cell receptor beta chain was sequenced in a study of blood T cell repertoires in COVID-19. Study-level background: Material from acute and convalescent COVID-19 was sourced from the United States, Italy and Spain. Sources were T cells, B-cell-depleted T cells, or PBMCs; the material itself was cDNA or gDNA.

V gave up 6 bases and J gave up 7 bases; unmatched junction bases: 8. There are 14 residues in the CDR3. From germline, CDR1 is MNHEY and CDR2 SVGEGT. The table lists this clone with a count of one. Authors' processing steps: Amplified reference gene primers provided the basis for estimating nucleated cell counts. The data were produced by immunoSEQ multiplex PCR, yet TCRdb's version contains in-frame clones alone and is incomplete. D and trimming come from the DNA, and the V and J calls and clone size come from that table. The sample lists hundreds of thousands of clones, approximately 86% occurring once.

Material for sequencing was peripheral blood. The source is a man between 65 and 80 years old with acute or convalescent COVID-19. This chain connects TRBV6-2 or TRBV6-3 to TRBJ1-4; 7 nucleotides match TRBD1. The CDR3 DNA is TGTGCCAGCAGCCGGACAGGATATCGTGAAAAACTGTTTTTT. It is translated as CASSRTGYREKLFF.